This T cell receptor beta chain was identified during a study of siplizumab effects on memory and regulatory T cells. Sequencing of each sample assayed roughly 10^5 TCR templates. The assay was immunoSEQ multiplex PCR, and TCRdb's table has in-frame clones only and misses some. Seen here are 98,000 or so clones, roughly 93% observed once, and the top ten hold approximately 0.6%. The CDR3 is 15 residues long. Trimming took 5 bases from V and 4 from J, leaving 17 bases between them. Germline V gives CDR1 MNHEY, CDR2 SMNVEV (reference sequence). The chain carries TRBV27 and TRBJ1-2; D is uncertain. Material: Tregs sorted from blood. The source is a human donor in good health. The CDR3 here is CASSPTWLIGYGYTF. The DNA of the CDR3 is TGTGCCAGCAGTCCGACATGGCTGATCGGCTATGGCTACACCTTC.